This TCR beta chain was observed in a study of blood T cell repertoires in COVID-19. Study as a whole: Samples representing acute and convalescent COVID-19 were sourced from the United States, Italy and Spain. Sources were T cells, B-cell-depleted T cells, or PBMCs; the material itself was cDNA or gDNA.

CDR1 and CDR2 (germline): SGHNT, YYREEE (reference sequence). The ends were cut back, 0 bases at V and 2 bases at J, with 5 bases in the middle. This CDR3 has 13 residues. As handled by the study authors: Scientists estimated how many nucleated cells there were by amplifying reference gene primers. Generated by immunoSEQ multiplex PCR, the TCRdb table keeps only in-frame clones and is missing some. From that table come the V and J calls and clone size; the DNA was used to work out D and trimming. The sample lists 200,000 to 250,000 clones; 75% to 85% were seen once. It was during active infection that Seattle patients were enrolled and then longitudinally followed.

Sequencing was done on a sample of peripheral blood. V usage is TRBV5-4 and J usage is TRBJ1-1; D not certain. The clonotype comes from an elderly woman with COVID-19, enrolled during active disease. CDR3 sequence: CASSLVRNTEAFF. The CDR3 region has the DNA TGTGCCAGCAGCTTGGTTAGAAACACTGAAGCTTTCTTT. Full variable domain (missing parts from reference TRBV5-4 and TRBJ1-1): ETGVTQSPTHLIKTRGQQVTLRCSSQSGHNTVSWYQQALGQGPQFIFQYYREEENGRGNFPPRFSGLQFPNYSSELNVNALELDDSALYLCASSLVRNTEAFFGQGTRLTVV.